Listed below are T cell receptor beta chains from one sample, sequenced in a study of cytomegalovirus exposure and HLA in healthy donors. Assay used: immunoSEQ multiplex PCR; TCRdb lists only in-frame clones, some missing. The repertoire holds over 90,000 clones, with roughly 74% as singletons. Source material: PBMCs. The receptors stem from a woman in her 70s in good health and CMV-seropositive. The CDR3 runs from the conserved cysteine through the conserved F or W. A D gene is named only where the DNA matches it firmly. The listing skips clone size in some rows; elsewhere it reads once, few, many or a size class.

V gene,J gene,clone size,D gene,CDR3 DNA,CDR3 protein
TRBV5-6,TRBJ1-1,few,-,TGTGCCAGCAGCTTCCGGACTGAAGCTTTCTTT,CASSFRTEAFF
TRBV29-1,TRBJ1-6,few,-,TGCAGCGTTGAAGATTCCGGGGGGGCTCTCCACTTT,CSVEDSGGALHF
TRBV19,TRBJ1-1,-,TRBD1,TGTGCCAGTTCGTATACAGGGGACACTGAAGCTTTCTTT,CASSYTGDTEAFF
TRBV18,TRBJ2-7,-,TRBD2,TGTGCCAGCTCACCACCGGGGGGAGGGCGGGACGAGCAGTACTTC,CASSPPGGGRDEQYF
TRBV11-2,TRBJ2-1,-,TRBD2,TGTGCCAGCAACCCCCTCAGGTCTGCGGGGGGTAAGGGTGGCAATGAGCAGTTCTTC,CASNPLRSAGGKGGNEQFF
TRBV28,TRBJ2-2,-,TRBD2,TGTGCCAGCAGTTTCATCCCAGCGGGAGGGCCTAGTGACACCGGGGAGCTGTTTTTT,CASSFIPAGGPSDTGELFF
TRBV7-2,TRBJ2-3,-,-,TGTGCCAGCAGCTTGTTCCCTGGAGCAGATACGCAGTATTTT,CASSLFPGADTQYF
TRBV27,TRBJ1-5,-,-,TGTGCCAGCAGCAGGCAGGGTAGCAATCAGCCCCAGCATTTT,CASSRQGSNQPQHF
TRBV12-5,TRBJ2-1,-,TRBD2,TGTGCTAGTTCTGGCGGGAGCTACAATGAGCAGTTCTTC,CASSGGSYNEQFF
TRBV4-1,TRBJ2-3,few,TRBD2,TGCGCCAGCAGCCAAGATGGAGAAGGCGGGAGGGGAACAGATACGCAGTATTTT,CASSQDGEGGRGTDTQYF
TRBV5-6,TRBJ2-7,-,TRBD2,TGTGCCTCCTTTAAAGCGGGAGGGCCCCGATCCGAGCAGTACTTC,CASFKAGGPRSEQYF
TRBV4-2,TRBJ2-1,once,-,TGTGCCAGCAGCCAAGATCACGGGGGTGCCTACAATGAGCAGTTCTTC,CASSQDHGGAYNEQFF
TRBV2,TRBJ2-3,once,TRBD2,TGTGCCATCGCAGCGAGGGACTACACAGATACGCAGTATTTT,CAIAARDYTDTQYF